This TCR beta chain was sequenced in a study of cytomegalovirus exposure and HLA in healthy donors. The study's findings and limits: A prior analysis recorded that most TCR beta V segments were productive about 87% or about 30% of the time. By a later analysis, the bulk of CMV-associated TCR beta chains appeared HLA-restricted. 87-base-pair reads could not separate some V segments, including TRBV6-2 and TRBV6-3.

This CDR3 contains 16 residues. For this clone: Antigen: not known.

The PCR ran on 60 Vbeta and 13 Jbeta primers. Profiling relied on immunoSEQ multiplex PCR, and the TCRdb table lists in-frame clones only, not all of them. Of some 200,000 clones listed, roughly 80% were seen once; the top ten hold 1.5% to 2%. Each donor was healthy, and each was a bone marrow donor. The J gene is TRBJ1-1, the V gene TRBV21-1; TRBD1, the table's D call, lacks a check against the DNA. TRBV21-1 is described as a pseudogene. Sequencing was performed on PBMCs. This clonotype was sampled from a woman between 18 and 30 years old in good health and CMV-seronegative. CDR3 sequence reads: CASSKRGRGWYTEAFF. CDR3 sequence (DNA): TGTGCCAGCAGCAAAAGGGGCAGGGGATGGTACACTGAAGCTTTCTTT.